This TCR beta chain was recorded in a study of T-cell reconstitution after alpha-beta-depleted transplantation in children. There are many counts of this clonotype. There are 12 residues in the CDR3. V dropped 5 bases and J dropped 15 bases, with 17 bases sitting between them. Germline lookup yields CDR1 ENHRY and CDR2 SYGVKD. Researchers prepared the TCRbeta library using unique molecular identifiers, the study reports. TCRdb used MiXCR to reprocess the PCR reads, holding one entry per CDR3 protein. In the table there are 170,000 or so distinct CDR3 sequences, 6.5% to 7.5% of which are singletons. The sequencing here drew on PBMCs from the stem cell graft donor, taken from the stem cell graft. The rearrangement links TRBV10-3 to TRBJ1-5; D is possibly TRBD1 (5 bases). This clonotype originated in a human donor who donated a stem cell graft to a child with Wiskott-Aldrich syndrome. CDR3 sequence (DNA): TGTGCCATCAGTCCTTCCAGACAGTCTCTGCATTTT. It yields the protein CAISPSRQSLHF.